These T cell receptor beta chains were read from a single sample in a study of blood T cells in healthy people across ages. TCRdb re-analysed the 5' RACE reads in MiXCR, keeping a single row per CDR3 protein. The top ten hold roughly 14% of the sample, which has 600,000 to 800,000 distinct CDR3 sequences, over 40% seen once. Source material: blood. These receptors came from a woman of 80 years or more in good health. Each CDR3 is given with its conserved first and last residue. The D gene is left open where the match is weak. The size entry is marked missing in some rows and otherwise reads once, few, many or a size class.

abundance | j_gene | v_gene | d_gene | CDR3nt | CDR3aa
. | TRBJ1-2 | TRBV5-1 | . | TGCGCCAGCAGCTTGGTTGGGGGGCGCGTTTTTGATGGCTACACCTTC | CASSLVGGRVFDGYTF
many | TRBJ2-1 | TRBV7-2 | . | TGTGCCAGCGTTCCTGGTGGAAGTTACAATGAGCAGTTCTTC | CASVPGGSYNEQFF
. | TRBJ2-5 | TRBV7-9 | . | TGCGCCAGCAGCTTAGGTGGGCCAGCCCAAGAGACCCAGTACTTC | CASSLGGPAQETQYF
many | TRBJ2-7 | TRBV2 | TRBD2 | TGTACCACGGGGGGATCCTCCCTTTACGAGCAGTACTTC | CTTGGSSLYEQYF
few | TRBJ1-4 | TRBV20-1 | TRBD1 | TGCAGTGCTAGGGACAGGGCTCGGGAAAAACTGTTTTTT | CSARDRAREKLFF
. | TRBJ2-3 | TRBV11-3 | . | TGTGCCAGCAGCTTAGGCTCAGGGTTGTTGGGCACAGATACGCAGTATTTT | CASSLGSGLLGTDTQYF
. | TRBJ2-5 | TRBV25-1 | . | TGTGCCAGCAGTGAGGGCGGATACCAAGAGACCCAGTACTTC | CASSEGGYQETQYF
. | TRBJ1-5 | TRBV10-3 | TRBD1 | TGTGCCATCAGTGGGACAGGGCTGAATCAGCCCCAGCATTTT | CAISGTGLNQPQHF
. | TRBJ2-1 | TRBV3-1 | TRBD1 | TGTGCCAGCAGCCAGACAGGGTTTGAGCAGTTCTTC | CASSQTGFEQFF
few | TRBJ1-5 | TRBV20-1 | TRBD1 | TGCAGTGCTAGGGTGACAGGGACGGGGAGCAATCAGCCCCAGCATTTT | CSARVTGTGSNQPQHF
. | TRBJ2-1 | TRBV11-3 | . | TGTGCCAGCAGCTTATCCATCGACAATGAGCAGTTCTTC | CASSLSIDNEQFF
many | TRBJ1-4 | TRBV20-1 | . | TGCACCGTGGCGGGGCCTAATGAAAAACTGTTTTTT | CTVAGPNEKLFF
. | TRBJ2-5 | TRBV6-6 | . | TGTGCCAGCAGTCAAGTCAAGGTGGCCCAGTACTTC | CASSQVKVAQYF
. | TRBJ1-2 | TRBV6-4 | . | TGTGCCAGCAGTGAGGGGCCTTCTAACTATGGCTACACCTTC | CASSEGPSNYGYTF
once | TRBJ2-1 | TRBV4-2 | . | TGTGCCAGCAGCCAAGAACTTTGGGGATCTACAGCTGAGCAGTTCTTC | CASSQELWGSTAEQFF
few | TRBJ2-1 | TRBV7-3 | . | TGTGCCAGCAGCTTAACTCTGGGAGGCTATGAGCAGTTCTTC | CASSLTLGGYEQFF
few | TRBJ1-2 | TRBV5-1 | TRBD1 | TGCGCCAGCAGCTTGGAACCGGGGACAGCCTATGGCTACACCTTC | CASSLEPGTAYGYTF
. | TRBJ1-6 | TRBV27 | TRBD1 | TGTGCCAGCAGTCGAACCGGGACAGGGGATTCACCCCTCCACTTT | CASSRTGTGDSPLHF
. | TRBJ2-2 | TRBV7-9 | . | TGTGCCAGCAGCTTAGCGATTGGTGCGGAGCTGTTTTTT | CASSLAIGAELFF
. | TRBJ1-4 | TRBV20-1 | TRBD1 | TGCAGTGCTTCCCCAGGGGGCCTAGGTGAAAAACTGTTTTTT | CSASPGGLGEKLFF
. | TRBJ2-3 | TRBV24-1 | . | TGTGCCACCAGTGACCCCCGGGACATCGATACGCAGTATTTT | CATSDPRDIDTQYF
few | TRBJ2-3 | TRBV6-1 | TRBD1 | TGTGCCAGCAGTATGTTGACAGGGTGGAGCGATACGCAGTATTTT | CASSMLTGWSDTQYF
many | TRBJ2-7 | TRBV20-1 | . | TGCAGTGCTAGAGATTCGAGAGACCCGGGCTACGAGCAGTACTTC | CSARDSRDPGYEQYF
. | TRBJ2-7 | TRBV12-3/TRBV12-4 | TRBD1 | TGTGCCAGCAGCTGGACAGGGGTATCCGAGCAGTACTTC | CASSWTGVSEQYF
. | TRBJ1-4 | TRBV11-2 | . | TGTGCCAGCAGCGCGAAAGGTGGGTCTAATGAAAAACTGTTTTTT | CASSAKGGSNEKLFF
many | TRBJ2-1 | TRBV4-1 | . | TGCGCCAGCAGCCAATCTTACAATGAGCAGTTCTTC | CASSQSYNEQFF
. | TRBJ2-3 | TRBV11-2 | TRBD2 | TGTGCCAGCAGCTCAACTAGCGGGAGAACAGATACGCAGTATTTT | CASSSTSGRTDTQYF
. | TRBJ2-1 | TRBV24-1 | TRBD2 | TGTGCCACCAGTGTAACGACTAGCGGACGCTACAATGAGCAGTTCTTC | CATSVTTSGRYNEQFF
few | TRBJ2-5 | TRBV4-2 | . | TGTGCCAGCAGCCAAGATACTAGGCGAGAGACCCAGTACTTC | CASSQDTRRETQYF
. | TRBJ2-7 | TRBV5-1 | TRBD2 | TGCGCCAGCAGCTTTTCGCCTAGCGGGAGCCCTCCCGAGCAGTACTTC | CASSFSPSGSPPEQYF
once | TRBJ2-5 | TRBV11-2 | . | TGTGCCAGCAGCCTCGCAGGGGGGGTATGGGAGACCCAGTACTTC | CASSLAGGVWETQYF
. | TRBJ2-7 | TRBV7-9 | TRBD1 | TGTGCCAGCAGCTCTGGGGACAGGGAGACCTACGAGCAGTACTTC | CASSSGDRETYEQYF
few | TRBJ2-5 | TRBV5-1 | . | TGCGCCAGCAGCTTGGACGGGTTGTACAATGAGCAGTACTTC | CASSLDGLYNEQYF
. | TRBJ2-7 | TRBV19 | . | TGTGCCAGTAGGCCTCGGGGATCCTACTACAATGAGCAGTACTTC | CASRPRGSYYNEQYF
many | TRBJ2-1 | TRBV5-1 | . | TGCGCCAGCAGAAACGCAGGGGATTACAATGAGCAGTTCTTC | CASRNAGDYNEQFF
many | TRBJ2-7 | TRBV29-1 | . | TGCAGCGCCATCGGGCAGTACTACGAGCAGTACTTC | CSAIGQYYEQYF
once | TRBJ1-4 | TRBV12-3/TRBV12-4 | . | TGTGCCAGCAGTTTTGTCGCCCAGGGGCCGGCGGATGAAAAACTGTTTTTT | CASSFVAQGPADEKLFF
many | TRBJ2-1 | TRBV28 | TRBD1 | TGTGCCAGCACCCCCTGGGACAGGGGCTACAATGAGCAGTTCTTC | CASTPWDRGYNEQFF
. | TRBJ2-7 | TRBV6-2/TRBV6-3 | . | TGTGCCAGCAGGACAGGGACTATTGCTTCGGAGCAGTACTTC | CASRTGTIASEQYF
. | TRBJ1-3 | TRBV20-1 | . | TGCAGTGCTAGAGATAGCGGGGCGATTAGAAACACCATATATTTT | CSARDSGAIRNTIYF
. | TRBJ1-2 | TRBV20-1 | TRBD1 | TGCAGTTCTAGTCGGACAGGGGACTATGGCTACACCTTC | CSSSRTGDYGYTF
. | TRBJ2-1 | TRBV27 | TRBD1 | TGTGCCAGCACTATGGGACAGGGATTTTATGAGCAGTTCTTC | CASTMGQGFYEQFF
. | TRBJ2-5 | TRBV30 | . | TGTGCCTGGAGTGTCTATGAGCAGTACTTC | CAWSVYEQYF
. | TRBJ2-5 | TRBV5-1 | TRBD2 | TGCGCCAGCAGCCCCTTCTGGGGGGGAGAGACCCAGTACTTC | CASSPFWGGETQYF
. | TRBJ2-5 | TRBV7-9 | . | TGTTCCAGCAGCTTAGCTACGTTATACGATCAGTACTTC | CSSSLATLYDQYF
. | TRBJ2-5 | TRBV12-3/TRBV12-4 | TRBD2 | TGTGCCAGCAGCCTGGGGACTAGCGGGGAAGGGCAGTACTTC | CASSLGTSGEGQYF
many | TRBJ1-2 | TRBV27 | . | TGTGCCAGCAGTTTAGTGGGGGGTGGCTATGGCTACACCTTC | CASSLVGGGYGYTF
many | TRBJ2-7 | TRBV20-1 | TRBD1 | TGCAGTTTCGAGAGGACAGGGGGTTACGAGCAGTACTTC | CSFERTGGYEQYF
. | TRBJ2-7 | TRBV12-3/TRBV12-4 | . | TGTGCCAGCAGTTTAACCAGGAGGGCCTACGAGCAGTACTTC | CASSLTRRAYEQYF
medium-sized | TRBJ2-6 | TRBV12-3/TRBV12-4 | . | TGTGCCAGCAGCTTGACAGGCTCTGGGGCCAACGTCCTGACTTTC | CASSLTGSGANVLTF
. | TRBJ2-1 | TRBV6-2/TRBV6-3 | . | TGTGCCAGCAGTTACTCGACCACGGGACCATACAATGAGCAGTTCTTC | CASSYSTTGPYNEQFF
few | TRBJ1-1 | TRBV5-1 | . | TGCGCCAGCAGCTCGATTGCCCCGTCGAACACTGAAGCTTTCTTT | CASSSIAPSNTEAFF
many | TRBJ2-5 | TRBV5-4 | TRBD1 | TGTGCCAGCAGCCAGGGACAGGGGGAGAGAACCCAGTACTTC | CASSQGQGERTQYF